This is a list of T cell receptor beta chains from one sample in a study of CD8+CD57+ T cells in acquired aplastic anemia. MiXCR, applied by TCRdb to the reads, yields one record per CDR3 protein. The top ten clones hold 1% to 1.5% of a sample with over 250,000 distinct CDR3 sequences, 45% to 65% of them seen once. Input material: sorted CD4+, CD8+, or CD8+CD57+ T cells (not recorded which) from PBMCs. These receptor sequences come from a human donor with aplastic anemia. Both conserved end residues are part of each CDR3. The D gene is left open where the match is weak. A clone size is listed for some rows: how often the clone was seen (once, few, many), or a class if it is expanded.

CDR3aa	CDR3nt	j_gene	abundance	d_gene	v_gene
CASSYGASDYNEQFF	TGTGCCAGCAGTTACGGGGCTAGCGACTACAATGAGCAGTTCTTC	TRBJ2-1	many	-	TRBV6-6
CASSPEGANPYNEQFF	TGTGCCAGCAGTCCCGAGGGGGCCAACCCCTACAATGAGCAGTTCTTC	TRBJ2-1	-	TRBD1	TRBV7-8
CSVVGGAGGKLFF	TGCAGCGTTGTTGGGGGGGCGGGGGGAAAACTGTTTTTC	TRBJ1-4	once	-	TRBV29-1
CASSLGVQPQHF	TGTGCCAGCAGCTTGGGCGTTCAGCCCCAGCATTTT	TRBJ1-5	-	-	TRBV7-9
CASSPGTAGANVLTF	TGCGCCAGCAGCCCGGGGACAGCTGGGGCCAACGTCCTGACTTTC	TRBJ2-6	-	TRBD1	TRBV5-1
CASSPGTGLYGYTF	TGTGCCAGTAGCCCCGGGACAGGACTCTATGGCTACACCTTC	TRBJ1-2	-	TRBD1	TRBV19
CASSKRGASQGETQYF	TGTGCCAGTAGTAAGCGGGGGGCCTCCCAAGGGGAGACCCAGTACTTC	TRBJ2-5	-	TRBD2	TRBV19
CASSLQGGGYEQYF	TGTGCCAGCAGTTTACAAGGGGGCGGCTACGAGCAGTACTTC	TRBJ2-7	-	TRBD1	TRBV12-3/TRBV12-4
CASSQAGQGEKVVYGYTF	TGCGCCAGCAGCCAAGCCGGACAGGGGGAAAAAGTGGTCTATGGCTACACCTTC	TRBJ1-2	many	TRBD1	TRBV4-1
CAISGTGGTPSADTQYF	TGTGCCATCAGTGGGACAGGGGGCACCCCTAGCGCGGATACGCAGTATTTT	TRBJ2-3	once	TRBD1	TRBV10-3
CASSESSEQFF	TGTGCCAGCAGTGAATCCAGTGAGCAGTTCTTC	TRBJ2-1	-	-	TRBV25-1
CSVLGGWGADQEAFF	TGCAGTGTTTTGGGGGGGTGGGGGGCGGATCAGGAAGCTTTCTTT	TRBJ1-1	many	-	TRBV20-1
CASSQKDRGGYGYTF	TGCGCCAGCAGCCAAAAGGACAGGGGAGGCTATGGCTACACCTTC	TRBJ1-2	many	TRBD1	TRBV4-1
CASSGSGMNTEAFF	TGTGCCAGCAGCGGGTCGGGCATGAACACTGAAGCTTTCTTT	TRBJ1-1	few	-	TRBV9